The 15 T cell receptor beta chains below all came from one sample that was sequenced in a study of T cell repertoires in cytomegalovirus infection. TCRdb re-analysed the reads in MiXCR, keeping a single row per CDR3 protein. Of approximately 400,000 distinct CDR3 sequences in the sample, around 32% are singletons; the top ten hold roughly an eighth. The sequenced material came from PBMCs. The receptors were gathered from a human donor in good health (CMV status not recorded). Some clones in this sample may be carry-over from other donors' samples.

CDR3 amino acids: CSARFFRDRVRDRNSPLHF. The CDR3 coding sequence is TGCAGTGCCCGATTTTTCCGAGACAGGGTCCGTGATCGTAATTCACCCCTCCACTTT. The rearrangement uses TRBV20-1 and TRBJ1-6; 7 bases match TRBD1. Germline values: CDR1 DFQATT, CDR2 SNEGSKA (reference sequence). Germline trimming cut 6 bases from V and 6 bases from J; bases unmatched to any gene: 23. The CDR3 is 19 residues long.

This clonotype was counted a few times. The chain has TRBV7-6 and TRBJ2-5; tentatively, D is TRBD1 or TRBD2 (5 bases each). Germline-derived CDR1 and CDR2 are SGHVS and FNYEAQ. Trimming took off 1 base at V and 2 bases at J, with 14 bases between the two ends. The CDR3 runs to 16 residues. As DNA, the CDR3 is TGTGCCAGCAGCTTAGGGCCAGGGACCACTCAAGAGACCCAGTACTTC. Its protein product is CASSLGPGTTQETQYF.

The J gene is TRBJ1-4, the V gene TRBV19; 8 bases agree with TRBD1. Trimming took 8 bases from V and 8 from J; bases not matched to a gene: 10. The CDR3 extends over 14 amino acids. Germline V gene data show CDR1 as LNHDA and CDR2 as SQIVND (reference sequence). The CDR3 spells CASALDRVGEKLFF. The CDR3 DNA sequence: TGTGCCAGTGCCTTGGACAGGGTCGGAGAAAAACTGTTTTTT.

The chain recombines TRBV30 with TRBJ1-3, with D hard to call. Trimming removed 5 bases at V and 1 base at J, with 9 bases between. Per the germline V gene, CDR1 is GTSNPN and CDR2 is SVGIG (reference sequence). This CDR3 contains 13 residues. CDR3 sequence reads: CAWGRTSGNTIYF. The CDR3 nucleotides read TGTGCCTGGGGACGGACTTCTGGAAACACCATATATTTT.

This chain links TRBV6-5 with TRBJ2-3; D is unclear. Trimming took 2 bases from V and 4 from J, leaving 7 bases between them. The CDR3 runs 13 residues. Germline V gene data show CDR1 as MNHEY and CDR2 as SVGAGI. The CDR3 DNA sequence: TGTGCCAGCAGTTACGGTATGGCAGATACGCAGTATTTT. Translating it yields CASSYGMADTQYF.

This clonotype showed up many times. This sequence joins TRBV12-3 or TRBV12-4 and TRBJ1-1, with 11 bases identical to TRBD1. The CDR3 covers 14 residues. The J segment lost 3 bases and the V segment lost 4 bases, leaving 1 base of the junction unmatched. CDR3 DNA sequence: TGTGCCAGCAGTTCGGACAGGGGGCACACTGAAGCTTTCTTT. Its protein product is CASSSDRGHTEAFF.

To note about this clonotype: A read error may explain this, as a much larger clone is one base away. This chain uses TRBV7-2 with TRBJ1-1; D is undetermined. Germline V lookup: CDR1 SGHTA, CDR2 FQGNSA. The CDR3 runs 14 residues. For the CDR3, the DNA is TGTGCCAGCATCTTAGTACAGACAAACACTGAAGCTTTCTTT. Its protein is CASILVQTNTEAFF.

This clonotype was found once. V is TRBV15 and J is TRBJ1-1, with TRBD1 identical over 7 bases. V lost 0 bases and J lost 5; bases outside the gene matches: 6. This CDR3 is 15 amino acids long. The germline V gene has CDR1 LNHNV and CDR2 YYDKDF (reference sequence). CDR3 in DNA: TGTGCCACCAGCAGAGAGGCTCTACAGGGGACTGAAGCTTTCTTT. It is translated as CATSREALQGTEAFF.

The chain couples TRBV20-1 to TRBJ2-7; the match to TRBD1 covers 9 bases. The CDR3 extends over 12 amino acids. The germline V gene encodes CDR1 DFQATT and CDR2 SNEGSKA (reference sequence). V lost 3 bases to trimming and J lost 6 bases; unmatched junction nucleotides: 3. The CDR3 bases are TGCAGTGCTAGGGGACAGGGACTCGAGCAGTACTTC. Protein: CSARGQGLEQYF.

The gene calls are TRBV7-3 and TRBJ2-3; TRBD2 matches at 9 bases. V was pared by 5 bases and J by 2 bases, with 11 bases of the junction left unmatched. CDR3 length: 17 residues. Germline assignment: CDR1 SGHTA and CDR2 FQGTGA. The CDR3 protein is CASSRQGSGGLTDTQYF. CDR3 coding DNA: TGTGCCAGCAGCCGACAAGGTAGCGGGGGACTCACAGATACGCAGTATTTT.

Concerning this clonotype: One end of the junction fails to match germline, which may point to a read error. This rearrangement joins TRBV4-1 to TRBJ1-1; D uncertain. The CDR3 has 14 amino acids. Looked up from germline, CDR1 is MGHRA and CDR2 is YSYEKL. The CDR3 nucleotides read TGCGCCAGCAGCAAAGAATCCAGCGCGAGTGAAGCTTTCTTT. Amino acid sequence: CASSKESSASEAFF.

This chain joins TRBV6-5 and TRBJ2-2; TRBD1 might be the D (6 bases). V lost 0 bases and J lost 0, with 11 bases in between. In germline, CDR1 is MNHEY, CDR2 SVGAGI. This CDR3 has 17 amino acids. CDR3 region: CASSYSWTVSNTGELFF. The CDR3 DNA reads TGTGCCAGCAGTTACTCCTGGACAGTGTCGAACACCGGGGAGCTGTTTTTT.

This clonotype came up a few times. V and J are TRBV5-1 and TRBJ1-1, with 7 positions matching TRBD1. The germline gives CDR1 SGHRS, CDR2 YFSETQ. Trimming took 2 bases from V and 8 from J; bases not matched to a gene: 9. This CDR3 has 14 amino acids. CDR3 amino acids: CASSFYQQGREAFF. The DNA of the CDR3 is TGCGCCAGCAGCTTTTATCAACAGGGGCGGGAAGCTTTCTTT.

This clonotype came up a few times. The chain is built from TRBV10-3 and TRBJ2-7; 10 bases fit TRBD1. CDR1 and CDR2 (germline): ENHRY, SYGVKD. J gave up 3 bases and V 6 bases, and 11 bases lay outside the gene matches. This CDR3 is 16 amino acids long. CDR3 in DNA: TGTGCCATCAGCCAGGACAGGGGGGGCCCTTTCTACGAGCAGTACTTC. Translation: CAISQDRGGPFYEQYF.

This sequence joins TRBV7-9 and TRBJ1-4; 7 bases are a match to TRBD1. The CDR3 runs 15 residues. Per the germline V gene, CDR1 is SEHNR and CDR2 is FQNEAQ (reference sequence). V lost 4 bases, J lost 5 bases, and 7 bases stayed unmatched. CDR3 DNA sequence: TGTGCCAGCAGCTCGTACAGGGGCCCGAATGAAAAACTGTTTTTT. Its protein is CASSSYRGPNEKLFF.